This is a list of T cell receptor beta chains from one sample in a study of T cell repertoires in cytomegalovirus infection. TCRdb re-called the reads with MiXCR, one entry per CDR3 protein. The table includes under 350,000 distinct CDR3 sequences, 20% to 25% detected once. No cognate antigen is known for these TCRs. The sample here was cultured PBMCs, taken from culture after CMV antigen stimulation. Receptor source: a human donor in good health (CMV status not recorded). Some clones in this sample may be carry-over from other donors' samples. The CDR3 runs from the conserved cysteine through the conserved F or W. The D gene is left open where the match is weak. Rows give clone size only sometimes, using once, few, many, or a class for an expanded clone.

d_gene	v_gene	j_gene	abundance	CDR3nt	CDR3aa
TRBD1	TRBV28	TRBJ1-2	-	TGTGCCAGCCGTTCGGGGGAAACGGACAGGGTGACTGGCTACACCTTC	CASRSGETDRVTGYTF
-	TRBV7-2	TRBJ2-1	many	TGTGCCAGCAGCCAGGGGTGGAGGGAGTACAATGAGCAGTTCTTC	CASSQGWREYNEQFF
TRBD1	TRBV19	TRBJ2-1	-	TGTGCCAGTAGTATAAGGGACAGGGGCTACCACAATGAGCAGTTCTTC	CASSIRDRGYHNEQFF
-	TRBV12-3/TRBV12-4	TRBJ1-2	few	TGTGCCAGCAGTTTAGTTCGCCGTGGCTACACCTTC	CASSLVRRGYTF
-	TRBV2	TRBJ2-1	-	TGTGCCAGCAGTGAATACGGGTACCCCGAGCAGTTCTTC	CASSEYGYPEQFF
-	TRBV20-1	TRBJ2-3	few	TGCAGTGCTAGACCGGGCTCAGGTTACCTTAGCACAGATACGCAGTATTTT	CSARPGSGYLSTDTQYF
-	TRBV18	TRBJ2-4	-	TGTGCCAGCTCACCTGACGGTAACATTCAGTACTTC	CASSPDGNIQYF
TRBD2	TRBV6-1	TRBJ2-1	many	TGTGCCAGCAGGGAGACTAGCGTAGGTTATATTGAGCAGTTCTTC	CASRETSVGYIEQFF
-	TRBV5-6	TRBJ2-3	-	TGTGCCAGCAGCCTACCAAGTGCAACAGATACGCAGTATTTT	CASSLPSATDTQYF
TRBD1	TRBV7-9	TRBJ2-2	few	TGTGCCAGCAAAGCCGGGACAGCGAACACCGGGGAGCTGTTTTTT	CASKAGTANTGELFF
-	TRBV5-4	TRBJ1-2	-	TGTGCCAGCAGCGAGGGAAATTATGGCTACACCTTC	CASSEGNYGYTF
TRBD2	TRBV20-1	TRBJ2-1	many	TGCAGTGCTAGAGTTCCGACTAGCGGGATCTACAATGAGCAGTTCTTC	CSARVPTSGIYNEQFF
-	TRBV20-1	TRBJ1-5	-	TGCAGTGCTGCGGAAAATAGCAATCAGCCCCAGCATTTT	CSAAENSNQPQHF
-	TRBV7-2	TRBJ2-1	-	TGTGCCAGCAGCATGGGGGGCAGGGGCGGGGGGTTCTTC	CASSMGGRGGGFF
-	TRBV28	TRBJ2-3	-	TGTGCCAGCAGAACCGGGACTTTCACAGATACGCAGTATTTT	CASRTGTFTDTQYF
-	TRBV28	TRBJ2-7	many	TGTGCCAGCAGTTTAGTGGGGAACGAGCAGTACTTC	CASSLVGNEQYF
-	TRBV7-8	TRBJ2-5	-	TGTGCCAGCAGCTTCACACCCGCTGAGACGAGTGCGTCGGAGACCCAGTACTTC	CASSFTPAETSASETQYF